The 3 T cell receptor beta chains reported below all come from one sample, sequenced in a study of T cell clonality in common variable immunodeficiency (dated by TCRdb to between 2014 and 2017). The library came from the immunoSEQ multiplex PCR assay. TCRdb holds this immuneACCESS table with in-frame rearrangements only. Some clones are missing; in checked studies, unresolved V genes explain under half, and the rest has no known cause. This sample includes about 59,000 clones, and none of them was observed just once. The biggest ten clones account for under 0.9% of the sample. The sequencing input was peripheral blood mononuclear cells. These TCRs come from a person between 18 and 75 years old in good health.

Ten or more counts support this clone. The CDR3 end lies 3 residues beyond the end of the read and is filled in from the germline J gene. The rearrangement joins TRBV28 to TRBJ2-5; D is possibly TRBD2 (6 bases). CDR1 and CDR2 from the germline V gene are MDHEN and SYDVKM. The V gene lost 3 bases and the J gene lost 5 bases, with 16 bases spanning the gap. There are 15 residues in the CDR3. CDR3 DNA, as far as it was read: TGTGCCAGCAGTTTGGCCGGGACCCGGGGGGAGACC. This codes for CASSLAGTRGET. Given in full, the CDR3 is CASSLAGTRGETQYF.

In the case of this clone: Coverage ceases 3 residues before the CDR3 finishes, and the germline J gene fills in the end. The J gene is TRBJ1-5, the V gene TRBV7-9, with D possibly TRBD1 on 5 matching bases. The ends were cut back, 7 bases at V and 7 bases at J, with 11 bases in the middle. This CDR3 region has 12 residues. CDR1 and CDR2 from the germline V gene are SEHNR and FQNEAQ (reference sequence). The CDR3 here is CASTQGSQPQHF. The part of the CDR3 DNA that was read is TGTGCCAGCACCCAGGGATCCCAGCCC.

This clone came up a few times. The CDR3 end is not reached by the read, which stops 3 residues before it; the germline J gene fills it in. J is TRBJ1-2 and V is TRBV6-1, with D possibly being TRBD1 (5 bases). The length of the CDR3 is 16 residues. CDR1 and CDR2 (germline): MNHNS, SASEGT. The part of the CDR3 DNA that was read is TGTGCCAGCAGTGAAAGGAGGGGAGTAATTCCCTACGAC. It encodes CASSERRGVIPYD. The entire CDR3 reads CASSERRGVIPYDYTF.